These 26 T cell receptor beta chains came from one sample sequenced in a study of cytomegalovirus exposure and HLA in healthy donors. A multiplex PCR was run with 60 Vbeta primers and 13 Jbeta primers. Produced via immunoSEQ multiplex PCR; TCRdb's table is partial and in-frame only. This table has about 180,000 clones, 80% appearing once. Sequences were obtained from PBMCs. These receptors were collected from a girl aged 5 to 17 in good health and CMV-seropositive.

CDR3 sequence (DNA): TGCAGCGTTGAAGAATCCGAGGGTGTAAGGGCTTTCTTT. Protein: CSVEESEGVRAFF. The rearrangement uses TRBV29-1 and TRBJ1-1, with D unclear. V was pared by 0 bases and J by 11 bases, with 16 bases between. CDR1 is SQVTM and CDR2 is ANQGSEA in the germline V gene. The CDR3 runs to 13 residues.

CDR3: CASSLSPGPSYEQYF. Here the CDR3 DNA reads TGTGCCAGCAGTTTATCCCCTGGGCCCAGTTACGAGCAGTACTTC. The chain uses TRBV27 and TRBJ2-7; D gene uncertain. CDR1 and CDR2 (germline): MNHEY, SMNVEV (reference sequence). The CDR3 covers 15 residues. V was shortened by 0 bases and J by 4 bases, with 13 bases between the two germline ends.

The genes are TRBV6-1 and TRBJ2-1; 11 bases are shared with TRBD2. CDR3 length equals 15 residues. From germline, CDR1 is MNHNS and CDR2 SASEGT. V lost 6 bases and J lost 4; bases outside the gene matches: 5. The CDR3 loop is CASRPGTSGYNEQFF. CDR3 DNA: TGTGCCAGCAGGCCGGGGACTAGCGGATACAATGAGCAGTTCTTC.

J is TRBJ2-7 and V is TRBV21-1; no check of the table's D call, TRBD2, against the DNA was made. TRBV21-1 is a recognized pseudogene. This CDR3 has 13 residues. CDR3 coding DNA: TGTGCCAGCAGCAAATTGAGGTCTGGCGAGCAGTACTTC. Its protein product is CASSKLRSGEQYF.

V and J are TRBV4-3 and TRBJ1-2; 8 bases match TRBD1. The CDR3 loop spans 15 amino acids. J lost 1 base, V lost 0 bases, and 1 base had no gene match. Germline assignment: CDR1 LGHNA and CDR2 YSLEER. CDR3 bases: TGCGCCAGCAGCCAAGATACAGGGGGTAACTATGGCTACACCTTC. The encoded protein is CASSQDTGGNYGYTF.

The chain combines TRBV9 with TRBJ2-3; a possible D gene is TRBD2 (5 bases). Per the germline V gene, CDR1 is SGDLS and CDR2 is YYNGEE. The CDR3 length is 18 residues. V lost 0 bases to trimming and J lost 2 bases, with 19 bases between them. This CDR3 reads CASSVAPSGRSSTDTQYF. The CDR3 DNA is TGTGCCAGCAGCGTAGCACCGAGCGGTCGGTCCTCCACAGATACGCAGTATTTT. The entire variable domain, with the rest obtained from reference TRBV9 and TRBJ2-3, is as follows: DSGVTQTPKHLITATGQRVTLRCSPRSGDLSVYWYQQSLDQGLQFLIQYYNGEERAKGNILERFSAQQFPDLHSELNLSSLELGDSALYFCASSVAPSGRSSTDTQYFGPGTRLTVL.

The V call is TRBV19, the J call TRBJ2-2; D uncertain. V was trimmed by 3 bases and J by 6 bases, leaving 11 bases between them. Germline CDR1 reads LNHDA; CDR2 reads SQIVND (reference sequence). The CDR3 is 14 amino acids. The CDR3 nucleotides are TGTGCCAGTAGTATCACAACAGTTGCCGGGGAGCTGTTTTTT. Encoded protein: CASSITTVAGELFF.

DNA for the CDR3: TGCAGCGTTGAAGGACCGGCCCCAGGGCAGTTCTTC. This sequence encodes CSVEGPAPGQFF. The chain carries TRBV29-1 and TRBJ2-1; the D is unclear. The CDR3 runs to 12 residues. Germline V lookup: CDR1 SQVTM, CDR2 ANQGSEA. Deletions cut 1 base from V and 12 bases from J, with 13 bases between.

This clone was detected only a few times. The gene calls are TRBV7-3 and TRBJ1-1; 8 nucleotides align to TRBD1. The J segment lost 3 bases and the V segment lost 2 bases, leaving 2 bases of the junction unmatched. Germline values: CDR1 SGHTA, CDR2 FQGTGA. The CDR3 has 14 residues. CDR3 residues: CASSLDRGDTEAFF. CDR3 DNA: TGTGCCAGCAGCTTAGACAGGGGAGACACTGAAGCTTTCTTT.

The chain couples TRBV11-2 to TRBJ1-1, with a weak D call TRBD1 (6 bases). V lost 1 base and J lost 11, with 11 bases in between. The CDR3 has 12 residues. The V gene's germline CDR1 is SGHAT and CDR2 FQNNGV. DNA for the CDR3: TGTGCCAGCAGCTTAGCAGGGGCGCGGGCTTTCTTT. Translation gives CASSLAGARAFF.

The V call is TRBV30, the J call TRBJ1-3, with TRBD1 as a possible D gene (5 bases). The germline V gene has CDR1 GTSNPN and CDR2 SVGIG (reference sequence). The length of the CDR3 is 15 residues. V lost 3 bases to trimming and J lost 3 bases, with 15 bases between them. The CDR3 bases are TGTGCCTGGAGAGGTATCAGGGTTAATGGAAACACCATATATTTT. This encodes CAWRGIRVNGNTIYF.

The gene calls are TRBV27 and TRBJ2-3, with 12 bases that match TRBD2. The CDR3 loop spans 16 amino acids. J gave up 4 bases and V 5 bases, and 7 bases lay outside the gene matches. CDR1 and CDR2 from the germline V gene are MNHEY and SMNVEV (reference sequence). The CDR3 DNA reads as TGTGCCAGCAGTCTCCTAGCGGGAGGGGGGGCAGATACGCAGTATTTT. This encodes CASSLLAGGGADTQYF.

This clone was observed a few times. The chain couples TRBV21-1 to TRBJ1-5; TRBD1 is taken as the D call from the table, unchecked against the DNA. TRBV21-1 is marked as a pseudogene. The CDR3 sequence is 13 residues long. CDR3 DNA sequence: TGTCCCATCCTGTGGCAGGGGGATCAGCCCCAGCATTTT. It codes for CPILWQGDQPQHF.

This chain uses TRBV4-1 with TRBJ1-1, with D perhaps TRBD1 (5 bases). The CDR3 contains 13 residues. Germline CDR1 is MGHRA and CDR2 is YSYEKL. Trimming removed 1 base at V and 5 bases at J, with 8 bases between. In nucleotides, the CDR3 is TGCGCCAGCAGCCAAGCAAGACAGACTGAAGCTTTCTTT. Translation: CASSQARQTEAFF.

In its sample, this clone was seen a few times. The J gene is TRBJ1-5, the V gene TRBV6-1; a possible D gene is TRBD1 (5 bases). V lost 1 base and J lost 5, with 12 bases in between. The CDR3 spans 15 residues. Germline V CDR1 and CDR2: MNHNS, SASEGT. The CDR3 here is CASSEGGSGDQPQHF. CDR3 nucleotide sequence: TGTGCCAGCAGTGAAGGGGGCAGTGGAGATCAGCCCCAGCATTTT.

This clone was recorded only once. The DNA is left out, because the CDR3 cannot be placed on it with certainty; the CDR3 is given as TCRdb lists it. This chain uses TRBV6-5 with TRBJ2-5; the table assigns TRBD2, which was not confirmed against the DNA. The CDR3 spans 14 residues, counting both ends. The germline V gene has CDR1 MNHEY and CDR2 SVGAGI. CDR3: CASSSSGLAGTQYF.

The chain is built from TRBV5-4 and TRBJ2-5; D is ambiguous. CDR1 is SGHNT, CDR2 YYREEE, per germline (reference sequence). The CDR3 runs to 12 residues. V dropped 2 bases and J dropped 5 bases, with 7 bases sitting between them. CDR3 sequence: CASSFLRETQYF. For the CDR3, the DNA is TGTGCCAGCAGCTTTTTGCGGGAGACCCAGTACTTC. Full variable domain (rest looked up from reference TRBV5-4 and TRBJ2-5): ETGVTQSPTHLIKTRGQQVTLRCSSQSGHNTVSWYQQALGQGPQFIFQYYREEENGRGNFPPRFSGLQFPNYSSELNVNALELDDSALYLCASSFLRETQYFGPGTRLLVL.

The gene calls are TRBV6-5 and TRBJ2-5; 10 bases are a match to TRBD2. Germline V lookup: CDR1 MNHEY, CDR2 SVGAGI. The CDR3 extends over 15 amino acids. V gave up 5 bases and J gave up 2 bases; unmatched junction bases: 5. CDR3 bases: TGTGCCAGCAGTGTCCGGACTAGCGGACAAGAGACCCAGTACTTC. Amino acids: CASSVRTSGQETQYF.

The chain links TRBV15 to TRBJ2-7; 8 bases agree with TRBD2. CDR3 length equals 16 residues. V was pared by 1 base and J by 4 bases, with 9 bases of the junction left unmatched. Germline V lookup: CDR1 LNHNV, CDR2 YYDKDF (reference sequence). The CDR3 loop reads CATSRGGLAGLYEQYF. The CDR3 DNA reads TGTGCCACCAGCAGAGGGGGGCTAGCGGGCTTATACGAGCAGTACTTC.

The chain has TRBV4-2 and TRBJ1-1; possible D gene TRBD1, 5 bases. CDR3 length: 13 residues. Germline V gene lookup returns CDR1 LGHNA and CDR2 YNFKEQ. The ends were cut back, 2 bases at V and 3 bases at J, with 7 bases in the middle. The CDR3 DNA reads as TGTGCCAGCAGCCAACGGGGGGACACTGAAGCTTTCTTT. Translation: CASSQRGDTEAFF.

This chain joins TRBV7-3 and TRBJ2-1; 13 bases are shared with TRBD2. The J segment lost 6 bases and the V segment lost 5 bases, leaving 4 bases of the junction unmatched. The CDR3 covers 15 residues. Germline V lookup: CDR1 SGHTA, CDR2 FQGTGA. This CDR3 reads CASSQGLAGANEQFF. CDR3 DNA sequence: TGTGCCAGCAGCCAAGGACTAGCGGGAGCCAATGAGCAGTTCTTC. Full variable domain (missing parts from reference TRBV7-3 and TRBJ2-1): GAGVSQTPSNKVTEKGKYVELRCDPISGHTALYWYRQSLGQGPEFLIYFQGTGAADDSGLPNDRFFAVRPEGSVSTLKIQRTERGDSAVYLCASSQGLAGANEQFFGPGTRLTVL.

This rearrangement joins TRBV4-1 to TRBJ2-5; maybe TRBD1 (5 bases). The length of the CDR3 is 14 residues. V lost 1 base to trimming and J lost 7 bases, with 13 bases between them. Germline CDR1 reads MGHRA; CDR2 reads YSYEKL. The CDR3 reads CASSQGHPGLTQYF. CDR3 nucleotide sequence: TGCGCCAGCAGCCAAGGGCACCCAGGGTTGACCCAGTACTTC.

The V and J genes are TRBV14 and TRBJ2-2; the match to TRBD2 covers 9 bases. From germline, CDR1 is SGHDN and CDR2 FVKESK. This CDR3 has 16 residues. Germline trimming cut 6 bases from V and 2 bases from J; bases unmatched to any gene: 7. The CDR3 loop is CASSRRTSANTGELFF. The CDR3 bases are TGTGCCAGCAGTCGACGGACTAGCGCAAACACCGGGGAGCTGTTTTTT.

This chain uses TRBV5-1 with TRBJ2-1, with 12 nucleotides matching TRBD2. The junction had 10 bases not matched to a gene; V was cut back by 1 base and J by 2 bases. This CDR3 has 19 residues. CDR1 and CDR2 (germline): SGHRS, YFSETQ. CDR3 DNA sequence: TGCGCCAGCAGCTTGTTCCTAGCGGGAGGGCCCAATCCCTACAATGAGCAGTTCTTC. Protein product: CASSLFLAGGPNPYNEQFF.

DNA for the CDR3: TGTGCCACCAGCCTCACAGGGAACACCGGGGAGCTGTTTTTT. It specifies CATSLTGNTGELFF. The gene calls are TRBV15 and TRBJ2-2; TRBD1 might be the D (5 bases). CDR3 size: 14 residues. V lost 5 bases and J 1 base, leaving 8 bases between the germline ends. Germline V gives CDR1 LNHNV, CDR2 YYDKDF (reference sequence).

This chain links TRBV5-1 with TRBJ2-1, with 12 bases fitting TRBD2. This CDR3 contains 15 residues. CDR1 is SGHRS, CDR2 YFSETQ, per germline. J gave up 6 bases and V 2 bases, and 3 bases lay outside the gene matches. The CDR3 nucleotides are TGCGCCAGCAGCTTTGGACTAGCGGGAAGCAATGAGCAGTTCTTC. Protein: CASSFGLAGSNEQFF.